The 29 T cell receptor beta chains reported below all come from one sample, sequenced in a study of T cells in Graves' hyperthyroidism and ophthalmopathy. Amplified TCR beta CDR3 regions came from RNA transcripts. First-round RT-PCR targeting the TCR CDR3 was performed with the HTBI primer set. TCRdb redid the calling of the multiplex PCR reads with MiXCR, one entry per CDR3 protein. The sample lists 300,000 to 350,000 distinct CDR3 sequences; approximately 13% were seen once. The sample consisted of blood. The source is a woman younger than 45 with Graves' hyperthyroidism.

This clonotype was seen many times. V is TRBV11-2 and J is TRBJ1-3; 8 bases agree with TRBD1. This CDR3 comprises 14 residues. J was trimmed by 4 bases and V by 6 bases; bases with no gene match: 5. Germline CDR1 is SGHAT and CDR2 is FQNNGV. CDR3 coding DNA: TGTGCCAGCAGTCAAGACAGGGGAGGAAACACCATATATTTT. Translating gives CASSQDRGGNTIYF.

This clonotype was detected a few times. CDR3 in DNA: TGTGCCAGCAGCCAATCGGGGGGATACGTGGAGTATTTT. It is translated as CASSQSGGYVEYF. V is TRBV16 and J is TRBJ2-3; D possibly corresponds to TRBD2 (6 bases). CDR1 is KGHSY, CDR2 FQNENV, per germline. Trimming removed 0 bases at V and 13 bases at J, with 14 bases between. The CDR3 length is 13 residues.

The chain couples TRBV18 to TRBJ1-4; D unclear. CDR3 length: 13 amino acids. V lost 4 bases and J 5 bases, leaving 8 bases between the germline ends. Germline V CDR1 and CDR2: KGHSH, LQKENI. CDR3 in DNA: TGTGCCAGCTCACGCAATCGGAATGAAAAACTGTTTTTT. Its translation: CASSRNRNEKLFF.

The J gene is TRBJ1-2, the V gene TRBV19, with 10 bases lining up with TRBD1. Germline CDR1 LNHDA, CDR2 SQIVND (reference sequence). V dropped 9 bases and J dropped 4; count of bases not matched to a gene: 11. CDR3 size: 15 residues. The CDR3 sequence: CASGTPGQGFYGYTF. CDR3 in DNA: TGTGCCAGCGGAACACCGGGACAGGGGTTCTATGGCTACACCTTC.

This clonotype was detected a few times. The chain employs TRBV5-6 and TRBJ1-3; D gene unclear. The germline V gene has CDR1 SGHDT and CDR2 YYEEEE. V lost 5 bases to trimming and J lost 0 bases, with 12 bases between them. This CDR3 spans 15 amino acids. CDR3: CASSLPQLSGNTIYF. CDR3 nucleotide sequence: TGTGCCAGCAGTTTACCACAGCTCTCTGGAAACACCATATATTTT.

This clonotype was recorded many times. This sequence joins TRBV6-1 and TRBJ2-7; D remains ambiguous. With 5 bases removed from V and 2 bases from J, the gap between germline ends came to 7 bases. The CDR3 totals 12 residues. CDR1 is MNHNS, CDR2 SASEGT, per germline. CDR3 nucleotide sequence: TGTGCCAGCAGTAATCCGGCCTACGAGCAGTACTTC. It yields the protein CASSNPAYEQYF.

This clonotype was recorded many times. CDR3 coding DNA: TGTGCCAGCAGCTTAACGGATGGCTCCTACGAGCAGTACTTC. This gives the protein CASSLTDGSYEQYF. The chain uses TRBV7-8 and TRBJ2-7; D unclear. Germline CDR1 and CDR2: SGHVS and FQNEAQ. The CDR3 consists of 14 residues. Trimming took off 2 bases at V and 0 bases at J, with 8 bases between the two ends.

This clonotype was seen only a few times. This chain uses TRBV20-1 with TRBJ2-7; D is uncertain. CDR3 length equals 14 residues. Trimming stripped 2 bases from V and 2 bases from J, with 13 bases between. Germline values: CDR1 DFQATT, CDR2 SNEGSKA (reference sequence). CDR3 residues: CSARISPQPYEQYF. In DNA, the CDR3 is TGCAGTGCTAGAATATCCCCCCAGCCCTACGAGCAGTACTTC.

This chain uses TRBV5-1 with TRBJ1-2; the D is unclear. There are 14 residues in the CDR3. V lost 2 bases and J 6 bases, leaving 14 bases between the germline ends. CDR1 and CDR2 from the germline V gene are SGHRS and YFSETQ. In nucleotides, the CDR3 is TGCGCCAGCAGCTTACCACGGTCAGAACATGGCTACACCTTC. This gives the protein CASSLPRSEHGYTF.

This clonotype was seen many times. The chain links TRBV20-1 to TRBJ2-1; 9 nucleotides agree with TRBD2. The CDR3 contains 15 residues. CDR1 and CDR2 (germline): DFQATT, SNEGSKA (reference sequence). V shed 2 bases, J shed 7 bases, and the junction held 9 bases outside the gene matches. The CDR3 DNA follows: TGCAGTGCTAGACTCAGCGGGAGGCCGTCGAATGAGCAGTTCTTC. Protein sequence: CSARLSGRPSNEQFF.

The V and J genes are TRBV5-5 and TRBJ1-2; D is undetermined. The CDR3 length is 13 residues. Germline CDR1 and CDR2: SGHKS and YYEKEE (reference sequence). The V end lost 4 bases, the J end lost 8 bases, and 15 bases lay between the germline ends. CDR3 coding DNA: TGTGCCAGCAGCCATAGGACGGAACCGGGCTACACCTTC. Its translation is CASSHRTEPGYTF.

This clonotype was observed many times. The chain joins TRBV6-1 to TRBJ1-1, with D hard to call. V was cut by 10 bases and J by 0 bases, with 18 bases left in between. Germline CDR1 MNHNS, CDR2 SASEGT. The CDR3 contains 15 residues. The CDR3 here is CATGLLLGMNTEAFF. The CDR3 bases are TGTGCCACTGGGCTGTTGTTAGGGATGAACACTGAAGCTTTCTTT.

This clonotype showed up just a few times. V usage is TRBV25-1 and J usage is TRBJ1-4, with 11 bases matching TRBD1. The CDR3 has 15 residues. Losses at the gene ends were 6 bases for V and 10 bases for J; bases not matched to a gene: 10. CDR1 MGHDK and CDR2 SYGVNS come from the germline V gene. This chain's CDR3 is CASRGDRGNVGKLFF. In DNA form, the CDR3 reads TGTGCCAGCAGGGGGGACAGGGGGAATGTCGGAAAACTGTTTTTT.

Of note for this clonotype: This may arise from a read error, as a much more abundant clone is one base away. V gene TRBV7-2 combines with J gene TRBJ2-7, with 7 bases aligning to TRBD2. This CDR3 contains 15 residues. V shed 8 bases and J 2 bases; nucleotides not matched to a gene: 12. CDR1 and CDR2 from the germline V gene are SGHTA and FQGNSA. CDR3 residues: CASGPRLAATYEQYF. The CDR3 DNA reads as TGTGCCAGCGGCCCGCGACTAGCCGCTACCTACGAGCAGTACTTC.

This clonotype was found many times. The chain uses TRBV5-1 and TRBJ2-7; D call uncertain. Germline CDR1 reads SGHRS; CDR2 reads YFSETQ. CDR3 size: 11 residues. Trimming took off 3 bases at V and 5 bases at J, with 6 bases between the two ends. CDR3 nucleotide sequence: TGCGCCAGCAGCTCCGAGGACGAGCAGTACTTC. Its protein is CASSSEDEQYF.

This clonotype has just a few counts. V and J are TRBV7-2 and TRBJ2-4; D unresolved. CDR1 is SGHTA and CDR2 is FQGNSA in the germline V gene. This CDR3 is built from 18 residues. The V gene lost 2 bases and the J gene lost 0 bases, with 17 bases spanning the gap. The CDR3 here is CASSLRTTLVLAKNIQYF. As DNA, the CDR3 is TGTGCCAGCAGCTTACGAACTACCCTAGTTCTAGCCAAAAACATTCAGTACTTC. Looking up the rest from reference TRBV7-2 and TRBJ2-4 gives the full variable domain: GAGVSQSPSNKVTEKGKDVELRCDPISGHTALYWYRQSLGQGLEFLIYFQGNSAPDKSGLPSDRFSAERTGGSVSTLTIQRTQQEDSAVYLCASSLRTTLVLAKNIQYFGAGTRLSVL.

This clonotype was counted many times. The rearrangement links TRBV12-3 or TRBV12-4 to TRBJ2-3; D unresolved. The CDR3 spans 12 residues. Trimming left V 3 bases short and J 4 bases short, with 5 bases between. CDR3 loop: CASSFVPDTQYF. The CDR3 region has the DNA TGTGCCAGCAGTTTTGTCCCAGATACGCAGTATTTT.

This clonotype was seen a handful of times. Its ends do not fully match the called genes, so a read error is possible. The chain links TRBV12-3 or TRBV12-4 to TRBJ2-1; 7 nucleotides agree with TRBD2. The CDR3 has 17 residues. CDR3 in amino acids: CASSLAGTKNSCNEQFF. Written as DNA, the CDR3 is TGTGCCAGCAGTTTAGCTGGGACTAAAAACTCCTGCAATGAGCAGTTCTTC.

This clonotype was recorded a few times. The chain recombines TRBV19 with TRBJ1-3, with a weak D call TRBD1 (5 bases). The V gene's germline CDR1 is LNHDA and CDR2 SQIVND (reference sequence). V lost 7 bases and J 2 bases, leaving 18 bases between the germline ends. CDR3 length: 16 amino acids. The CDR3 sequence is CASTADIQGPGNTIYF. The DNA of the CDR3 is TGTGCCAGTACGGCGGACATCCAAGGCCCTGGAAACACCATATATTTT.

This clonotype was counted ten times or more. V gene TRBV20-1 combines with J gene TRBJ2-7; TRBD1 aligns across 7 bases. Germline V CDR1 and CDR2: DFQATT, SNEGSKA (reference sequence). The length of the CDR3 is 12 residues. V lost 5 bases to trimming and J lost 3 bases; unmatched junction nucleotides: 4. The CDR3 is CSALRDSYEQYF. For the CDR3, the DNA is TGCAGTGCTCTCCGGGACAGCTACGAGCAGTACTTC.

The chain recombines TRBV6-2 or TRBV6-3 with TRBJ2-7; either TRBD1 or TRBD2 may supply D (5 bases each). The CDR3 spans 13 residues. V lost 8 bases and J lost 3, with 14 bases in between. Per the germline V gene, CDR1 is MNHEY and CDR2 is SVGEGT. The CDR3 sequence is CASRRGVDYEQYF. In DNA form, the CDR3 reads TGTGCCAGCCGACGAGGGGTGGACTACGAGCAGTACTTC.

This clonotype was observed a handful of times. V and J are TRBV29-1 and TRBJ1-2; 10 bases align to TRBD1. V shed 1 base, J shed 6 bases, and the junction held 2 bases outside the gene matches. This CDR3 is built from 13 residues. The germline V gene encodes CDR1 SQVTM and CDR2 ANQGSEA. CDR3 sequence: CSVEGQGADGYTF. The CDR3, as DNA: TGCAGCGTTGAAGGACAGGGGGCGGATGGCTACACCTTC.

A few counts support this clonotype. The chain is built from TRBV12-3 or TRBV12-4 and TRBJ2-3, with 16 bases aligning to TRBD2. The trim removed 3 bases at V and 4 bases at J, leaving 7 bases unmatched. This CDR3 spans 18 amino acids. CDR3 in amino acids: CASSLGLAGGPGPDTQYF. The CDR3 DNA sequence: TGTGCCAGCAGTTTGGGACTAGCGGGAGGGCCGGGCCCAGATACGCAGTATTTT.

This clonotype appeared a few times. The genes are TRBV18 and TRBJ2-7; 14 positions agree with TRBD2. Trimming at V came to 4 bases and at J to 6 bases, leaving 5 bases not matched to a gene. Germline assignment: CDR1 KGHSH and CDR2 LQKENI. This CDR3 has 15 amino acids. DNA of the CDR3: TGTGCCAGCTCACAGGGACTAGCGGGAGCGGCCGAGCAGTACTTC. It translates to CASSQGLAGAAEQYF.

This clonotype was counted at least ten times. The J gene is TRBJ1-1, the V gene TRBV28; 9 positions match TRBD1. Germline V lookup: CDR1 MDHEN, CDR2 SYDVKM. With V trimmed by 8 bases and J by 6 bases, 13 bases remained unmatched. CDR3 length: 15 amino acids. The CDR3 nucleotides read TGTGCCAGCGGCTACTACAGGGGGCGAAGGCCTGAAGCTTTCTTT. Its translation: CASGYYRGRRPEAFF.

This clonotype was observed a handful of times. The chain couples TRBV20-1 to TRBJ1-6; 8 positions agree with TRBD1. With V trimmed by 0 bases and J by 9 bases, 7 bases remained unmatched. Per germline, CDR1 DFQATT and CDR2 SNEGSKA (reference sequence). This CDR3 is built from 15 residues. The CDR3 region is CSARDRGQGGSPLHF. The CDR3 bases are TGCAGTGCTAGAGATCGCGGACAGGGCGGTTCACCCCTCCACTTT.

Note on this clonotype: A read error may be the cause here, since a much bigger clone is one base away. The J gene is TRBJ2-3, the V gene TRBV29-1; D remains ambiguous. CDR1 SQVTM and CDR2 ANQGSEA come from the germline V gene. V lost 7 bases to trimming and J lost 2 bases, with 10 bases between them. CDR3 length: 12 residues. The CDR3 reads CSAQVNTDTQYF. The CDR3 DNA reads TGCAGCGCCCAAGTCAACACAGATACGCAGTATTTT.

A note on this clonotype: The DNA is omitted, as the CDR3 cannot be located on it reliably, and the CDR3 follows TCRdb's listing. This chain links TRBV7-2 with TRBJ2-1; the DNA was not compared with TRBD2, the D call given in the table. The CDR3 adds up to 23 amino acids, both ends counted. Germline lookup yields CDR1 SGHTA and CDR2 FQGNSA. The CDR3 here is CASTNQTSMYLCASSLTTSGQFF.

Ten or more counts support this clonotype. This chain links TRBV6-2 or TRBV6-3 with TRBJ2-7; a possible D gene is TRBD1 (6 bases). Between the trimmed V and J ends, which lost 7 bases and 0 bases, there was a span of 19 bases. Germline CDR1 MNHEY, CDR2 SVGEGT. CDR3 size: 16 residues. CDR3 DNA: TGTGCCAGCACCCGCGATGGCAGGACAGCCTCCTACGAGCAGTACTTC. Its protein product is CASTRDGRTASYEQYF.